This passage covers 24 T cell receptor beta chains from one sample sequenced in a study of T cell changes during pregnancy in multiple sclerosis (dated by TCRdb to about 2019). Libraries were made using the immunoSEQ multiplex PCR assay. This is the immuneACCESS table as TCRdb keeps it, with only in-frame sequences that have V and J called. A part of the clones is gone; compared with another copy, unresolved V genes explain less than half, and the rest is unexplained. The sample table lists around 71,000 clones, approximately 92% of them with a count of one. The biggest ten clones account for approximately 1% of the sample. The sequences come from peripheral blood, collected in the third trimester of pregnancy. The origin of the receptors is a female donor with multiple sclerosis, enrolled in a pregnancy study.

The chain is built from TRBV4-3 and TRBJ1-3; D gene ambiguous. The CDR3 spans 13 residues. The ends were cut back, 1 base at V and 4 bases at J, with 5 bases in the middle. CDR1 is LGHNA and CDR2 is YSLEER in the germline V gene. In nucleotides, the CDR3 is TGCGCCAGCAGCCAAGTCAGGGGAAACACCATATATTTT. It yields the protein CASSQVRGNTIYF.

The chain uses TRBV6-4 and TRBJ1-5; D is undetermined. The CDR3 is 10 residues long. The germline V gene encodes CDR1 MRHNA and CDR2 SNTAGT. V was clipped by 7 bases and J by 6 bases, with 4 bases between them. The CDR3 coding sequence is TGTGCCAGCATGAGTCAGCCCCAGCATTTT. Protein product: CASMSQPQHF.

The chain uses TRBV10-3 and TRBJ2-7, with D possibly TRBD1 on 6 matching bases. There are 14 residues in the CDR3. In germline, CDR1 is ENHRY, CDR2 SYGVKD. Trimming pared 7 bases from V and 3 bases from J, leaving 16 bases between. DNA for the CDR3: TGTGCCATCAACCAACCGGGACAAAACTACGAGCAGTACTTC. This translates into CAINQPGQNYEQYF.

The chain couples TRBV30 to TRBJ2-3; D remains ambiguous. Per germline, CDR1 GTSNPN and CDR2 SVGIG (reference sequence). This CDR3 is 13 amino acids long. Between the trimmed V and J ends, which lost 2 bases and 3 bases, there was a span of 9 bases. CDR3 in DNA: TGTGCCTGGAGTATCGACTTGACAGATACGCAGTATTTT. Translating gives CAWSIDLTDTQYF.

This rearrangement joins TRBV5-4 to TRBJ2-2, with TRBD1 matching over 11 bases. Trimming took 3 bases from V and 6 from J; bases not matched to a gene: 4. Germline CDR1 and CDR2: SGHNT and YYREEE (reference sequence). The CDR3 is 15 residues long. Written as DNA, the CDR3 is TGTGCCAGCAGCTGGGACAGGGGGATTCCCGGGGAGCTGTTTTTT. The encoded protein is CASSWDRGIPGELFF.

The sample holds a few counts of this clone. This chain joins TRBV27 and TRBJ2-7, with 7 bases lining up with TRBD1. J lost 4 bases, V lost 6 bases, and 6 bases had no gene match. The V gene's germline CDR1 is MNHEY and CDR2 SMNVEV (reference sequence). The CDR3 contains 13 residues. CDR3 amino acids: CASSPMTGYEQYF. The CDR3 DNA follows: TGTGCCAGCAGCCCTATGACAGGGTACGAGCAGTACTTC.

The V call is TRBV11-3, the J call TRBJ2-3; 8 bases match TRBD1. The CDR3 runs 14 residues. With 5 bases clipped from V and 2 bases from J, the junction kept 3 bases outside the gene matches. The germline V gene encodes CDR1 SGHNT and CDR2 YENEEA. The CDR3 protein is CASSQGAITDTQYF. The CDR3 DNA sequence: TGTGCCAGCAGCCAGGGGGCGATCACAGATACGCAGTATTTT.

This chain links TRBV28 with TRBJ2-1; no firm D call. From germline, CDR1 is MDHEN and CDR2 SYDVKM. Trimming pared 8 bases from V and 10 bases from J, leaving 12 bases between. The CDR3 consists of 11 residues. This CDR3 reads CASRGRKEQFF. The CDR3 nucleotides are TGTGCCAGCCGCGGCCGTAAAGAGCAGTTCTTC.

V is TRBV2 and J is TRBJ2-1; TRBD2 matches at 13 bases. This CDR3 has 14 residues. Germline V gives CDR1 SNHLY, CDR2 FYNNEI. The V segment lost 7 bases and the J segment 6 bases; nucleotides outside the gene matches: 3. The CDR3 is CASKTSGGSNEQFF. In nucleotides, the CDR3 is TGTGCCAGCAAGACTAGCGGGGGGAGCAATGAGCAGTTCTTC.

This clone was seen only a few times. The chain combines TRBV6-4 with TRBJ2-2; maybe TRBD2 (6 bases). The CDR3 spans 16 residues. Germline lookup yields CDR1 MRHNA and CDR2 SNTAGT. Trimming pared 2 bases from V and 1 base from J, leaving 11 bases between. In nucleotides, the CDR3 is TGTGCCAGCAGTGACCAGACTAGTGGGAACACCGGGGAGCTGTTTTTT. Translated: CASSDQTSGNTGELFF.

The table lists this clone with a count of one. The chain uses TRBV27 and TRBJ2-6; D is undetermined. The ends were cut back, 6 bases at V and 0 bases at J, with 9 bases in the middle. The CDR3 has 15 residues. Germline V lookup: CDR1 MNHEY, CDR2 SMNVEV (reference sequence). CDR3 amino acids: CASRQASSGANVLTF. The DNA for the CDR3 is TGTGCCAGCAGGCAGGCATCCTCTGGGGCCAACGTCCTGACTTTC.

The chain has TRBV5-1 and TRBJ2-5, with D tentatively TRBD1 (7 bases). The ends were cut back, 3 bases at V and 4 bases at J, with 13 bases in the middle. The CDR3 runs 14 residues. Germline CDR1 SGHRS, CDR2 YFSETQ. This chain's CDR3 is CASSSVQGGETQYF. For the CDR3, the DNA is TGCGCCAGCAGCTCCGTCCAGGGGGGAGAGACCCAGTACTTC.

V usage is TRBV7-8 and J usage is TRBJ2-7; 9 bases are shared with TRBD2. The CDR3 sequence is 16 residues long. The germline V gene encodes CDR1 SGHVS and CDR2 FQNEAQ. J was trimmed by 5 bases and V by 1 base; bases with no gene match: 9. CDR3 residues: CASSLDGSGSPHEQYF. For the CDR3, the DNA is TGTGCCAGCAGCTTAGATGGTAGCGGGAGCCCCCACGAGCAGTACTTC. Complete variable domain (other parts from reference TRBV7-8 and TRBJ2-7): GAGVSQSPRYKVAKRGQDVALRCDPISGHVSLFWYQQALGQGPEFLTYFQNEAQLDKSGLPSDRFFAERPEGSVSTLKIQRTQQEDSAVYLCASSLDGSGSPHEQYFGPGTRLTVT.

This clone was observed once. The J gene is TRBJ2-5, the V gene TRBV10-2; D ambiguous. V dropped 4 bases and J dropped 5 bases, with 11 bases sitting between them. Germline V CDR1 and CDR2: WSHSY, SAAADI. The CDR3 loop spans 13 amino acids. CDR3 sequence reads: CASSVVRAETQYF. Written as DNA, the CDR3 is TGCGCCAGCAGTGTTGTTAGAGCGGAGACCCAGTACTTC.

The chain combines TRBV11-2 with TRBJ2-3; D possibly corresponds to TRBD2 (6 bases). The ends were cut back, 4 bases at V and 5 bases at J, with 7 bases in the middle. The germline gives CDR1 SGHAT, CDR2 FQNNGV. The CDR3 totals 12 residues. CDR3: CASSSGGDTQYF. The CDR3 DNA reads TGTGCCAGCAGCTCCGGGGGAGATACGCAGTATTTT.

This chain connects TRBV19 to TRBJ2-2; the match to TRBD2 covers 8 bases. The ends lost 6 bases at V and 6 bases at J; junction bases unmatched: 3. Germline V gene sequence: CDR1 LNHDA, CDR2 SQIVND (reference sequence). The CDR3 is 13 residues long. DNA of the CDR3: TGTGCCAGTAGAAGGCGGGAGGCCGGGGAGCTGTTTTTT. It codes for CASRRREAGELFF.

The chain combines TRBV28 with TRBJ2-7; perhaps TRBD2 as D (6 bases). The germline V gene has CDR1 MDHEN and CDR2 SYDVKM. The CDR3 is 15 amino acids. V was clipped by 7 bases and J by 2 bases, with 18 bases between them. CDR3 coding DNA: TGTGCCAGCACCTCGGGGCAGACGGGGGCCTACGAGCAGTACTTC. As protein: CASTSGQTGAYEQYF. The full variable domain, its missing parts supplied by reference TRBV28 and TRBJ2-7, is DVKVTQSSRYLVKRTGEKVFLECVQDMDHENMFWYRQDPGLGLRLIYFSYDVKMKEKGDIPEGYSVSREKKERFSLILESASTNQTSMYLCASTSGQTGAYEQYFGPGTRLTVT.

The rearrangement links TRBV9 to TRBJ1-1, with 7 positions matching TRBD1. The CDR3 loop spans 13 amino acids. V was clipped by 3 bases and J by 5 bases; unmatched bases: 4. The V gene's germline CDR1 is SGDLS and CDR2 YYNGEE. The CDR3 protein is CASSGDRETEAFF. The DNA for the CDR3 is TGTGCCAGCAGCGGAGACAGGGAGACTGAAGCTTTCTTT.

The V gene is TRBV2, the J gene TRBJ1-1; no clear D gene. Germline V lookup: CDR1 SNHLY, CDR2 FYNNEI. CDR3 length: 11 amino acids. V dropped 7 bases and J dropped 3 bases, with 6 bases sitting between them. The CDR3 sequence: CASKEDTEAFF. DNA for the CDR3: TGTGCCAGCAAGGAGGACACTGAAGCTTTCTTT.

This clone was observed a single time. This chain links TRBV19 with TRBJ2-7, with 7 bases that match TRBD1. This CDR3 is built from 15 residues. The V gene end was trimmed by 6 bases and the J gene end by 3 bases; junction bases not matched to a gene: 11. Germline V gene data show CDR1 as LNHDA and CDR2 as SQIVND (reference sequence). The DNA of the CDR3 is TGTGCCAGTAGGCTAACAGGGGTGAACCACTACGAGCAGTACTTC. As protein: CASRLTGVNHYEQYF.

The CDR3 reads CASSLFSTSGASYEQYF. In DNA form, the CDR3 reads TGTGCCAGCAGTCTATTCTCGACTAGCGGGGCCTCCTACGAGCAGTACTTC. The chain employs TRBV27 and TRBJ2-7; 11 bases agree with TRBD2. V gave up 5 bases and J gave up 0 bases; unmatched junction bases: 9. This CDR3 has 17 residues. In germline, CDR1 is MNHEY, CDR2 SMNVEV (reference sequence).

The chain links TRBV5-1 to TRBJ2-5, with TRBD2 identical over 13 bases. The CDR3 has 15 residues. Losses at the gene ends were 4 bases for V and 5 bases for J; bases not matched to a gene: 5. Per germline, CDR1 SGHRS and CDR2 YFSETQ. This chain's CDR3 is CASSLGLAGQETQYF. As DNA, the CDR3 is TGCGCCAGCAGCCTGGGACTAGCGGGGCAGGAGACCCAGTACTTC.

The V call is TRBV2, the J call TRBJ1-5; 7 bases are shared with TRBD1. The ends lost 6 bases at V and 1 base at J; junction bases unmatched: 3. CDR1 is SNHLY, CDR2 FYNNEI, per germline. The CDR3 runs to 14 residues. CDR3 loop: CASRTGLSNQPQHF. The CDR3 DNA reads as TGTGCCAGCAGGACAGGGTTAAGCAATCAGCCCCAGCATTTT.

This clone was counted once. The rearrangement links TRBV1 to TRBJ2-2; the listed D gene, TRBD2, was not tested against the DNA. TRBV1 is a known pseudogene. This CDR3 region has 19 residues. CDR3: CTSSRRRLAGGTNTGELFF. CDR3 bases: TGCACCAGCAGCCGAAGACGACTAGCGGGAGGGACGAACACCGGGGAGCTGTTTTTT.